This T cell receptor beta chain was retrieved from a study of neurological immune-mediated disorders. This clonotype was recorded many times. Its antigen remains unidentified. J gave up 4 bases and V 3 bases, and 6 bases lay outside the gene matches. Germline CDR1 and CDR2: DFQATT and SNEGSKA (reference sequence). This CDR3 region has 15 residues. Findings and caveats of the study: HTLV-1-associated myelopathy led in TCR clonal expansion, while multiple sclerosis ranked lowest, below healthy controls.

Sequencing of 15-18 subjects in each run yielded over 170 million TCR-beta sequences. TCRdb fed the 5' RACE reads into MiXCR, producing one record per CDR3 protein. The table records roughly 62,000 distinct CDR3 sequences, under 5% of them present only once. What was sequenced was PBMCs. The TCR sequence derives from a woman aged 45-65 years with multiple sclerosis. The gene calls are TRBV20-1 and TRBJ1-3; TRBD1 agrees at 10 bases. CDR3 coding DNA: TGCAGTGCTAGCCCGACAGGGGGCGAAGGAAACACCATATATTTT. Its translation: CSASPTGGEGNTIYF.